A selection of T cell receptor beta chains follows, all from one sample in a study of T cells in Graves' hyperthyroidism and ophthalmopathy. Using its own MiXCR run on the multiplex PCR reads, TCRdb lists one record per CDR3 protein. Of 350,000 or so distinct CDR3 sequences in the sample, over 15% were seen once. The sample taken for sequencing was blood. The receptors shown here come from a woman in her 50s with Graves' hyperthyroidism. CDR3s include the opening cysteine and the closing phenylalanine or tryptophan. D genes are given only for firm matches. The size field is filled for only some rows; it gives once, few, many or a size class.

j_call d_call v_call clone_size cdr3_nt cdr3_aa
TRBJ2-3 TRBD2 TRBV15 NA TGTGCCACCAGCAGAGGACTAGCGGGGGACACAGATACGCAGTATTTT CATSRGLAGDTDTQYF
TRBJ2-1 TRBD2 TRBV2 few TGTGCCAGCAGTGTTTGGGCTAGCGGGGTTGGTGAGCAGTTCTTC CASSVWASGVGEQFF
TRBJ2-2 NA TRBV7-9 few TGTGCCAGCAGCCAAAGTGGGGCGGAGCTGTTTTTT CASSQSGAELFF
TRBJ2-3 NA TRBV6-2/TRBV6-3 many TGTGCCAGCAGTTACTCGCTCGGTACGCAGTATTTT CASSYSLGTQYF
TRBJ2-3 NA TRBV28 NA TGTGCCAGCAGTTTACTAGCAGATAGCACAGATACGCAGTATTTT CASSLLADSTDTQYF
TRBJ1-1 NA TRBV27 NA TGTGCCAGCAGTTTTAATTATCAGAGCACTGAAGCTTTCTTT CASSFNYQSTEAFF
TRBJ2-5 TRBD2 TRBV25-1 NA TGTGCCAGCAGTGAACGATACGGACTAGCGGGGGTGAGGGAGACCCAGTACTTC CASSERYGLAGVRETQYF
TRBJ2-1 TRBD2 TRBV7-9 few TGTGCCAGCAGCTTTTGGGGCGGGAGGCACTACAATGAGCAGTTCTTC CASSFWGGRHYNEQFF
TRBJ1-5 NA TRBV2 few TGTGCCAGCAGTAAGTGGGGGTTTCAGCCCCAGCATTTT CASSKWGFQPQHF
TRBJ1-5 NA TRBV6-1 few TGTGCCAGCAGGACAGGTCATAGCAATCAGCCCCAGCATTTT CASRTGHSNQPQHF
TRBJ1-1 NA TRBV15 NA TGTGCCACCAGCAGAGATAGAGCGGGGACTGAAGCTTTCTTT CATSRDRAGTEAFF
TRBJ2-7 NA TRBV30 many TGTGCCTGGACCAGGGCATTATCCTACGAGCAGTACTTC CAWTRALSYEQYF
TRBJ1-2 NA TRBV12-3/TRBV12-4 few TGTGCCAGCAGTACCGCGGGACGCCCTAAATATGGCTACACCTTC CASSTAGRPKYGYTF
TRBJ1-2 NA TRBV12-5 many TGTGCTAGTGGTTTCTCCGGGGGGAACTATGGCTACACCTTC CASGFSGGNYGYTF
TRBJ2-1 TRBD2 TRBV7-3 few TGTGCCAGCAGCTTCCTAGCGGGGGTCTGGGATGAGCAGTTCTTC CASSFLAGVWDEQFF
TRBJ1-4 NA TRBV12-3/TRBV12-4 many TGTGCCAGCAGTTCTTGGGGTTTCACAACTAATGAAAAACTGTTTTTT CASSSWGFTTNEKLFF
TRBJ2-5 NA TRBV28 many TGTGCCAGCAGTTTTTCGTCGGAGACCCAGTACTTC CASSFSSETQYF
TRBJ2-1 TRBD2 TRBV11-2 many TGTGCCAGCAGCGCCTCGGGGGGTTTCAATGAGCAGTTCTTC CASSASGGFNEQFF
TRBJ1-1 NA TRBV4-1 few TGCGCCAGCAGCCAAGAAGCGAGCGCGAACACTGAAGCTTTCTTT CASSQEASANTEAFF
TRBJ1-1 NA TRBV18 few TGTGCCAGCTCCCCGCAGGGGCGCACAGCTTTCTTT CASSPQGRTAFF
TRBJ2-3 TRBD2 TRBV7-2 NA TGTGCCAGCACCCACCAGCTAGCGGGGGTCACAGATACGCAGTATTTT CASTHQLAGVTDTQYF
TRBJ2-1 TRBD2 TRBV13 many TGTGCCAGCAGCCCCACCGGGTGGGGAGCGGGAGGGGTGAAGGTAGATGAGCAGTTCTTC CASSPTGWGAGGVKVDEQFF
TRBJ2-5 TRBD2 TRBV6-5 many TGTGCCAGCAGTTACGACAGCGGGAGGGGAGAGACCCAGTACTTC CASSYDSGRGETQYF
TRBJ2-1 TRBD2 TRBV12-3/TRBV12-4 many TGTGCCAGCAGTTTTCGGACTAGCGGGTCGAATGAGCAGTTCTTC CASSFRTSGSNEQFF
TRBJ2-2 NA TRBV11-2 NA TGTGCCAGCAGCTTAGGAAACGCGAACACCGGGGAGCTGTTTTTT CASSLGNANTGELFF
TRBJ2-7 TRBD2 TRBV2 many TGTGCCAGCAGGCTCTACTGGGCGGGAGCCTACGAGCAGTACTTC CASRLYWAGAYEQYF
TRBJ2-3 TRBD2 TRBV7-8 NA TGTGCCAGCAGCTTAAACGCGGGAGAGGGAGATACGCAGTATTTT CASSLNAGEGDTQYF
TRBJ2-2 NA TRBV2 many TGTGCCAGCACGACGGGACTTTTTAACACCGGGGAGCTGTTTTTT CASTTGLFNTGELFF
TRBJ2-5 NA TRBV10-3 NA TGTGCCATCAGTGAGTCGATTCCGGACAGACAAGAGACCCAGTACTTC CAISESIPDRQETQYF
TRBJ1-1 NA TRBV6-5 NA TGTGCCAGCAGTTACTCCTATCAGGGTGGCACTGAAGCTTTCTTT CASSYSYQGGTEAFF
TRBJ1-3 NA TRBV19 NA TGTGCCACACGCCCACCACAGGGAGGCTCTGGAAACACCATATATTTT CATRPPQGGSGNTIYF
TRBJ2-3 TRBD2 TRBV5-4 NA TGTGCCAGCAGCCTCCCTAGCGGGGGAGGGGATACGCAGTATTTT CASSLPSGGGDTQYF
TRBJ2-2 NA TRBV20-1 once TGCAGTGTCGGTAATACAGGACCTTCGAACACCGGGGAGCTGTTTTTT CSVGNTGPSNTGELFF
TRBJ2-2 TRBD2 TRBV12-3/TRBV12-4 NA TGTGCCAGCATGCGGGGGGCGAACACCGGGGGGCTGTTTTTT CASMRGANTGGLFF
TRBJ1-1 NA TRBV4-1 NA TGCGCCAGCAGCCAAGAGGGCGGCTATTACACTGAAGCTTTCTTT CASSQEGGYYTEAFF
TRBJ2-3 NA TRBV11-3 many TGTGCCAGCAGCAGACAGGACACAGATACGCAGTATTTT CASSRQDTDTQYF
TRBJ1-2 TRBD1 TRBV5-1 few TGCGCCAGCAGCTCTGGACAGGATAACTATGGCTACACCTTC CASSSGQDNYGYTF
TRBJ1-3 NA TRBV18 few TGTGCCAGCTCACCGACCGGGACACCCTCTGGAAACACCATATATTTT CASSPTGTPSGNTIYF
TRBJ2-3 TRBD2 TRBV9 many TGTGCCAGCAGCGAGAGCGGGAGAGCGTCAGATACGCAGTATTTT CASSESGRASDTQYF
TRBJ2-3 NA TRBV6-1 NA TGTGCCAGCAGGGACCAGGCCCATGATACGCAGTATTTT CASRDQAHDTQYF
TRBJ1-2 NA TRBV2 many TGTGCCAGCAGTGAAGGGCCAGGGAGAGGCTACACCTTC CASSEGPGRGYTF